These 12 T cell receptor beta chains came from one sample sequenced in a study of T cell changes during pregnancy in multiple sclerosis. Generated by immunoSEQ multiplex PCR, the TCRdb table keeps only in-frame clones and is missing some. The data show about 23,000 clones, 80% to 90% seen once. The sequences come from CD4+ T cells from peripheral blood mononuclear cells, collected in the first trimester of pregnancy. These receptors originate from a female donor in good health, enrolled as a control in a pregnancy study.

J is TRBJ2-5 and V is TRBV2, with 16 bases lining up with TRBD2. The germline V gene encodes CDR1 SNHLY and CDR2 FYNNEI. The CDR3 loop spans 17 amino acids. The junction had 7 bases not matched to a gene; V was cut back by 7 bases and J by 2 bases. The CDR3: CASNVGTSGGEQETQYF. The CDR3 nucleotides read TGTGCCAGCAACGTGGGGACTAGCGGGGGGGAACAAGAGACCCAGTACTTC.

The chain links TRBV7-3 to TRBJ2-1, with 12 bases identical to TRBD2. Losses at the gene ends were 5 bases for V and 7 bases for J; bases not matched to a gene: 9. In germline, CDR1 is SGHTA, CDR2 FQGTGA. This CDR3 contains 16 residues. The CDR3 nucleotides are TGTGCCAGCAGCGGCGCTAGCGGGGGGGCTATAAATGAGCAGTTCTTC. Translating it yields CASSGASGGAINEQFF.

The CDR3 loop is CASSPFNNSPLHF. The CDR3 DNA is TGTGCCAGCTCACCATTCAATAATTCACCCCTCCACTTT. The chain carries TRBV18 and TRBJ1-6; no clear D. Germline V CDR1 and CDR2: KGHSH, LQKENI. The CDR3 loop spans 13 amino acids. Trimming removed 2 bases from V and 5 bases from J, with 4 bases in between.

The chain is built from TRBV29-1 and TRBJ1-1; D may be TRBD1 (6 bases). Germline CDR1 reads SQVTM; CDR2 reads ANQGSEA. The V end was cut by 7 bases, the J end by 1 base, with 10 bases between. CDR3 length: 12 residues. The CDR3 DNA reads as TGCAGCGCCGAACAGGGGAACACTGAAGCTTTCTTT. It specifies CSAEQGNTEAFF.

The chain couples TRBV4-3 to TRBJ2-1, with 9 bases that match TRBD2. The ends lost 3 bases at V and 4 bases at J; junction bases unmatched: 4. The CDR3 contains 15 residues. CDR1 is LGHNA, CDR2 YSLEER, per germline. Here the CDR3 reads CASSQLAGPYNEQFF. The DNA for the CDR3 is TGCGCCAGCAGCCAGCTAGCGGGGCCGTACAATGAGCAGTTCTTC.

The chain recombines TRBV7-8 with TRBJ2-3; 10 bases are shared with TRBD2. Trimming took 4 bases from V and 3 from J; bases not matched to a gene: 10. The CDR3 spans 17 residues. Germline values: CDR1 SGHVS, CDR2 FQNEAQ. CDR3 in amino acids: CASSSDLAGDRTDTQYF. In DNA form, the CDR3 reads TGTGCCAGCAGCTCCGACCTAGCGGGAGACCGAACAGATACGCAGTATTTT.

In its sample, this clone was seen once. This sequence joins TRBV15 and TRBJ1-6, with D possibly TRBD1 on 5 matching bases. V lost 1 base and J lost 7, with 11 bases in between. The CDR3 is made up of 15 amino acids. Germline V CDR1 and CDR2: LNHNV, YYDKDF (reference sequence). The CDR3 DNA reads as TGTGCCACCAGCAGAGGCGGGGGTAGCAATTCACCCCTCCACTTT. This translates into CATSRGGGSNSPLHF. The full variable domain, with the rest looked up from reference TRBV15 and TRBJ1-6, is DAMVIQNPRYQVTQFGKPVTLSCSQTLNHNVMYWYQQKSSQAPKLLFHYYDKDFNNEADTPDNFQSRRPNTSFCFLDIRSPGLGDTAMYLCATSRGGGSNSPLHFGNGTRLTVT.

The J gene is TRBJ1-1, the V gene TRBV7-8; tentative D call: TRBD1 (6 bases). CDR3 length: 13 residues. Germline CDR1 is SGHVS and CDR2 is FQNEAQ. V lost 8 bases to trimming and J lost 4 bases, with 14 bases between them. This CDR3 reads CASRPRGATEAFF. CDR3 DNA sequence: TGTGCCAGCCGACCCCGGGGGGCCACTGAAGCTTTCTTT.

The V and J genes are TRBV11-1 and TRBJ2-3, with D possibly TRBD2 on 5 matching bases. Germline V CDR1 and CDR2: SGHAT, FQDESV (reference sequence). This CDR3 is 15 amino acids long. V dropped 0 bases and J dropped 3 bases, with 10 bases sitting between them. The CDR3, as DNA: TGTGCCAGCAGCTTAGCGGCGGGTCCTACAGATACGCAGTATTTT. This codes for CASSLAAGPTDTQYF.

The CDR3 is CASSPRGGEQYF. The CDR3 region has the DNA TGTGCCAGTAGTCCCCGGGGAGGCGAGCAGTACTTC. The gene calls are TRBV19 and TRBJ2-7; TRBD2 is a possible D gene (6 bases). Looked up from germline, CDR1 is LNHDA and CDR2 is SQIVND (reference sequence). The CDR3 sequence is 12 residues long. V was pared by 5 bases and J by 6 bases, with 11 bases between.

The rearrangement joins TRBV6-1 to TRBJ2-1, with 8 bases lining up with TRBD1. CDR1 and CDR2 (germline): MNHNS, SASEGT. After removal of 4 bases from V and 8 bases from J, the junction contained 10 bases not matched to a gene. This CDR3 comprises 15 residues. The CDR3 region has the DNA TGTGCCAGCAGTGCCAGGGGGCAGGTCAGCTATGAGCAGTTCTTC. This sequence encodes CASSARGQVSYEQFF.

The rearrangement uses TRBV5-1 and TRBJ2-3, with 7 bases identical to TRBD2. The germline V gene encodes CDR1 SGHRS and CDR2 YFSETQ. There are 14 residues in the CDR3. J lost 4 bases, V lost 0 bases, and 2 bases had no gene match. The CDR3 bases are TGCGCCAGCAGCTTGGACGCGGGAGCAGATACGCAGTATTTT. As protein: CASSLDAGADTQYF.